Included here is one T cell receptor (beta chain) sequence, with context. This sample was included in a study of shared clonotypes between healthy human individuals. TCRdb keeps only in-frame clones here, not all; method: immunoSEQ multiplex PCR. The sample holds 300,000 to 400,000 clones, more than 60% seen once. The sequencing sample was made of memory CD4+ T cells sorted from blood. Specified subset: CD45RA-negative fraction. This receptor was identified in a man younger than 40 in good health.

The CDR3 DNA follows: TGCGCCAGCAGCCAAGTGGGACTAGCGGGAGAATACGAGCAGTACTTC. Protein product: CASSQVGLAGEYEQYF. The chain recombines TRBV4-1 with TRBJ2-7, with 14 bases fitting TRBD2. After removal of 1 base from V and 4 bases from J, the junction contained 3 bases not matched to a gene. CDR1 and CDR2 from the germline V gene are MGHRA and YSYEKL. The CDR3 loop spans 16 amino acids.